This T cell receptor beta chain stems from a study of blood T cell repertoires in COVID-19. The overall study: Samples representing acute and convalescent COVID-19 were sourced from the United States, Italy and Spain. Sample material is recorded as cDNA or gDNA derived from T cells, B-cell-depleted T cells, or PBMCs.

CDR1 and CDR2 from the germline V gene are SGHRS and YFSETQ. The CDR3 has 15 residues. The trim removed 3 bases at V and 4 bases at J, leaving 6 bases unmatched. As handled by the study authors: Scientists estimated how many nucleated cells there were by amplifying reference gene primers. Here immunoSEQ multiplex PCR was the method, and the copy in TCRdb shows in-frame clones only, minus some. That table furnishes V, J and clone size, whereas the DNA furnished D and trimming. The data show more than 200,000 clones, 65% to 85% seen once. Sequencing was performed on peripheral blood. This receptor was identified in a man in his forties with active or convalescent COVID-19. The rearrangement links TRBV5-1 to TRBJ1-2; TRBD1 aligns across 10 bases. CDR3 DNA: TGCGCCAGCAGCTGGGGGACAGGGGCTGGCTATGGCTACACCTTC. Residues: CASSWGTGAGYGYTF.